This TCR beta chain was obtained from a study of cytomegalovirus exposure and HLA in healthy donors. This clone was observed a handful of times. It was with 60 Vbeta and 13 Jbeta primers that the PCR ran. TCRdb's copy holds only in-frame clones and misses some; the assay was immunoSEQ multiplex PCR. The sample includes 180,000 or so clones, 70% to 80% seen only once; the top ten take about 1.5%. V shed 1 base and J shed 4 bases, with 10 bases lying between them. Looked up from germline, CDR1 is SQVTM and CDR2 is ANQGSEA. This CDR3 region has 14 residues. This chain links TRBV29-1 with TRBJ1-4; weak D call: TRBD1 (6 bases). The source is a man aged 18 to 29 in good health and CMV-seronegative. The source material was PBMCs. The CDR3 reads CSVEVGAGNEKLFF. CDR3 sequence (DNA): TGCAGCGTTGAAGTGGGGGCGGGTAATGAAAAACTGTTTTTT. Full variable domain (rest looked up from reference TRBV29-1 and TRBJ1-4): SAVISQKPSRDICQRGTSLTIQCQVDSQVTMMFWYRQQPGQSLTLIATANQGSEATYESGFVIDKFPISRPNLTFSTLTVSNMSPEDSSIYLCSVEVGAGNEKLFFGSGTQLSVL.